The 8 T cell receptor beta chains below all came from one sample that was sequenced in a study of OX40 agonist ivuxolimab in advanced cancers. Repertoires were generated with immunoSEQ multiplex PCR, while TCRdb's copy carries only in-frame clones and drops some. The profile shows tens of thousands of clones, roughly nine tenths of them singletons. The sample consisted of CD4+ or CD8+ T cells sorted from blood, taken in a trial of the OX40 agonist ivuxolimab. All receptors derive from an adult with an advanced solid tumor such as melanoma, head and neck, liver or kidney cancer.

This clone has just one count. This rearrangement joins TRBV30 to TRBJ2-7, with D possibly TRBD2 on 7 matching bases. V was cut by 4 bases and J by 5 bases, with 18 bases left in between. The germline gives CDR1 GTSNPN, CDR2 SVGIG (reference sequence). The CDR3 totals 14 residues. The CDR3 nucleotides are TGTGCCTGGACCAGGGGCGGGAGTATCGACGAGCAGTACTTC. Residues: CAWTRGGSIDEQYF.

The table lists this clone with a count of one. The V and J genes are TRBV7-8 and TRBJ2-1; D is perhaps TRBD2 (6 bases). CDR3 length: 15 amino acids. The germline CDR1 and CDR2 sequences are SGHVS and FQNEAQ. V was shortened by 0 bases and J by 5 bases, with 11 bases between the two germline ends. The CDR3 nucleotides read TGTGCCAGCAGCTTAGCGCCGGGAGCCCACAATGAGCAGTTCTTC. This codes for CASSLAPGAHNEQFF.

V gene TRBV6-4 combines with J gene TRBJ2-6; the D gene is possibly TRBD1 (5 bases). The V gene lost 9 bases and the J gene lost 0 bases, with 9 bases spanning the gap. The CDR3 runs to 14 residues. Germline V gene data show CDR1 as MRHNA and CDR2 as SNTAGT. DNA of the CDR3: TGTGCCAGTGGGGCATCCTCTGGGGCCAACGTCCTGACTTTC. Protein product: CASGASSGANVLTF.

This rearrangement joins TRBV7-9 to TRBJ1-2; a weak D match, TRBD1 (5 bases). Trimming pared 5 bases from V and 4 bases from J, leaving 17 bases between. Germline V gene lookup returns CDR1 SEHNR and CDR2 FQNEAQ (reference sequence). This CDR3 is 15 amino acids long. The CDR3 region is CASSLLQVFIYGYTF. As DNA, the CDR3 is TGTGCCAGCAGCCTTCTACAGGTTTTTATCTATGGCTACACCTTC.

The gene calls are TRBV1 and TRBJ2-1; the D segment call TRBD2 is taken from the table without a DNA check. TRBV1 is a known pseudogene. The CDR3 length is 17 residues. CDR3 DNA: TGCACCAGCAGCCAAGAGTGGCTAGCGGGGATGTACAATGAGCAGTTCTTC. Its protein product is CTSSQEWLAGMYNEQFF.

This clone was recorded only once. The J gene is TRBJ2-7, the V gene TRBV27, with TRBD2 matching 7 bases. The germline gives CDR1 MNHEY, CDR2 SMNVEV (reference sequence). The junction had 12 bases not matched to a gene; V was cut back by 5 bases and J by 2 bases. The CDR3 contains 16 residues. DNA for the CDR3: TGTGCCAGCAGTGCACCTTCTAGCGGTTCCACCTACGAGCAGTACTTC. It is translated as CASSAPSSGSTYEQYF.

The CDR3 sequence is CASSPGVQGEQFF. The CDR3 bases are TGTGCCAGCTCACCTGGGGTACAGGGAGAGCAGTTCTTC. The V and J genes are TRBV18 and TRBJ2-1, with D tentatively TRBD1 (6 bases). V lost 3 bases to trimming and J lost 10 bases, with 13 bases between them. Germline CDR1 reads KGHSH; CDR2 reads LQKENI. The CDR3 has 13 amino acids.

V and J are TRBV5-6 and TRBJ2-1; D perhaps matches TRBD2 (6 bases). In germline, CDR1 is SGHDT, CDR2 YYEEEE. V gave up 0 bases and J gave up 1 base, with 14 bases separating them. The length of the CDR3 is 17 residues. DNA of the CDR3: TGTGCCAGCAGCTTGGCCGGACATGGACTATCCTACAATGAGCAGTTCTTC. Protein sequence: CASSLAGHGLSYNEQFF. Combining the CDR3 with reference TRBV5-6 and TRBJ2-1 gives the whole variable domain DAGVTQSPTHLIKTRGQQVTLRCSPKSGHDTVSWYQQALGQGPQFIFQYYEEEERQRGNFPDRFSGHQFPNYSSELNVNALLLGDSALYLCASSLAGHGLSYNEQFFGPGTRLTVL.